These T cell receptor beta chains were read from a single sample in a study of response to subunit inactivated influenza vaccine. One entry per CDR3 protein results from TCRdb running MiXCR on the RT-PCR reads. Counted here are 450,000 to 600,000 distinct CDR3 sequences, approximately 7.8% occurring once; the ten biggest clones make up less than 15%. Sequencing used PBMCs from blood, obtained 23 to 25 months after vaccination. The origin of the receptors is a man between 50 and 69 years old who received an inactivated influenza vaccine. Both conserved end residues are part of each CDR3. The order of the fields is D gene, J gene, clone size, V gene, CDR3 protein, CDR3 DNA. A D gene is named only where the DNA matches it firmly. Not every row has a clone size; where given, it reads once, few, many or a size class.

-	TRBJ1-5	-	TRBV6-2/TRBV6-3	CASSSARRESNQPQHF	TGTGCCAGCAGTTCCGCCAGGCGGGAGAGCAATCAGCCCCAGCATTTT
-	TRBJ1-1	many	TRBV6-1	CASSPLKAKNTEAFF	TGTGCCAGCAGTCCCTTAAAAGCGAAGAACACTGAAGCTTTCTTT
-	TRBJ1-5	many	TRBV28	CASSLLGRGGNQPQHF	TGTGCCAGCAGTTTATTAGGCAGGGGAGGCAATCAGCCCCAGCATTTT
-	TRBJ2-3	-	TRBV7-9	CASSQPGAVADTQYF	TGTGCCAGCAGCCAACCGGGGGCGGTGGCAGATACGCAGTATTTT
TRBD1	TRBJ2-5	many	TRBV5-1	CASSFGTVQETQYF	TGCGCCAGCAGCTTCGGGACAGTCCAAGAGACCCAGTACTTC
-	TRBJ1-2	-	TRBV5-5	CASSLGGPGIRGYTF	TGTGCCAGCAGCTTGGGGGGACCGGGAATCAGAGGCTACACCTTC
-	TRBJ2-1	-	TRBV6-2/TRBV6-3	CASSILSGGGYNEQFF	TGTGCCAGCAGTATCCTTAGCGGAGGGGGCTACAATGAGCAGTTCTTC
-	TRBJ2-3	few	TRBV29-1	CSVGGSSTDTQYF	TGCAGCGTTGGGGGATCTAGCACAGATACGCAGTATTTT
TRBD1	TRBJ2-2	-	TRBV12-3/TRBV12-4	CASSTGQGATGELFF	TGTGCCAGCAGTACCGGACAGGGGGCGACCGGGGAGCTGTTTTTT
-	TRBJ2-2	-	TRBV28	CASSFRGRRQTGELFF	TGTGCCAGCAGTTTCCGGGGACGCAGACAGACCGGGGAGCTGTTTTTT
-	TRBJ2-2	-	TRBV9	CASSVSGVTGELFF	TGTGCCAGCAGCGTATCGGGGGTAACCGGGGAGCTGTTTTTT
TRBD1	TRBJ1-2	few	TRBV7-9	CASSITGGDPYGYTF	TGTGCCAGCAGCATCACAGGGGGGGACCCTTATGGCTACACCTTC
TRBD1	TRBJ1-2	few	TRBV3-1	CASSQASGTGIWGYTF	TGTGCCAGCAGCCAAGCATCCGGGACAGGCATCTGGGGCTACACCTTC
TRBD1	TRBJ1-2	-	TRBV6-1	CASSEPGQLRGYTF	TGTGCCAGCAGTGAACCGGGACAGCTAAGGGGCTACACCTTC
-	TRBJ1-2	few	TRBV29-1	CSVVVDYGYTF	TGCAGCGTTGTGGTTGATTATGGCTACACCTTC
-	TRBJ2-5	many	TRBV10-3	CATKAGTQETQYF	TGTGCCACAAAAGCAGGGACCCAAGAGACCCAGTACTTC
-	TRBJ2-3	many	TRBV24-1	CATSDTRGTDTQYF	TGTGCCACCAGTGATACCCGGGGGACAGATACGCAGTATTTT
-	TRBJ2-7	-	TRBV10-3	CAIRDLGYEQYF	TGTGCCATCAGAGACCTAGGGTACGAGCAGTACTTC
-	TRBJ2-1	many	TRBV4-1	CASSQRGGLYLNEQFF	TGCGCCAGCAGCCAGCGGGGAGGACTGTATCTAAATGAGCAGTTCTTC
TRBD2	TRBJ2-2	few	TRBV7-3	CASSLMVAGGPTGELFF	TGTGCCAGCAGCTTAATGGTAGCGGGAGGGCCCACCGGGGAGCTGTTTTTT
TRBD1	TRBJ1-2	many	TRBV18	CASSPGQGPNYGYTF	TGTGCCAGCTCACCTGGACAGGGCCCTAACTATGGCTACACCTTC
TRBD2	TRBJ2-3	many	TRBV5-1	CASSFRLADTDTQYF	TGCGCCAGCAGCTTTAGACTAGCGGACACAGATACGCAGTATTTT
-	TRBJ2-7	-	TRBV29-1	CSVEDPGQSYEQYF	TGCAGCGTTGAAGATCCCGGACAGAGCTACGAGCAGTACTTC
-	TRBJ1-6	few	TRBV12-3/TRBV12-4	CASSFFGDASPLHF	TGTGCCAGCAGTTTTTTCGGGGATGCCTCACCCCTCCACTTT
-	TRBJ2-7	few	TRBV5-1	CASSSTGFGQYF	TGCGCCAGCAGCTCCACAGGCTTCGGGCAGTACTTC
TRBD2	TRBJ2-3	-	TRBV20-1	CSARGLTSATDTQYF	TGCAGTGCTAGAGGTTTGACTAGCGCCACAGATACGCAGTATTTT
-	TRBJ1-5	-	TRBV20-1	CSAKDTEYQPQHF	TGCAGTGCGAAGGATACAGAGTATCAGCCCCAGCATTTT
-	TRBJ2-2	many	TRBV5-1	CASSLWQGNTGELFF	TGCGCCAGCAGCTTGTGGCAGGGGAACACCGGGGAGCTGTTTTTT
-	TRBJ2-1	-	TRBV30	CAWSVRGRPSSYNEQFF	TGTGCCTGGAGTGTGAGAGGCAGGCCGAGCTCCTACAATGAGCAGTTCTTC
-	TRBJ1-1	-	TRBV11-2	CASSSWGDGAEAFF	TGTGCCAGCAGCTCTTGGGGGGACGGCGCTGAAGCTTTCTTT
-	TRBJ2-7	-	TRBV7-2	CASSLKLTSYEQYF	TGTGCCAGCAGCTTAAAGCTGACTAGCTACGAGCAGTACTTC
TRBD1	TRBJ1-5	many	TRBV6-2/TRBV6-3	CASRPGTGFNQPQHF	TGTGCCAGCAGGCCCGGGACAGGCTTCAATCAGCCCCAGCATTTT
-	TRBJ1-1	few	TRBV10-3	CAIGRQVMNTEAFF	TGTGCCATCGGCCGTCAGGTAATGAACACTGAAGCTTTCTTT
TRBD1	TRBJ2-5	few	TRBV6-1	CASSFTGTVQETQYF	TGTGCCAGCAGCTTTACAGGGACAGTACAAGAGACCCAGTACTTC
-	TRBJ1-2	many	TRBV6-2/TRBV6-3	CASTQPGTDGYTF	TGTGCCAGCACCCAGCCTGGAACAGACGGCTACACCTTC
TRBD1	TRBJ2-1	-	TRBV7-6	CASSTTGQYYNEQFF	TGTGCCAGCAGCACGACGGGACAGTATTACAATGAGCAGTTCTTC
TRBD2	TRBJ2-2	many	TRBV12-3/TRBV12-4	CASSTSGTNTGELFF	TGTGCCAGCAGTACTAGCGGGACGAACACCGGGGAGCTGTTTTTT
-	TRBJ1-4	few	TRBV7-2	CASSLTRVDEKLFF	TGTGCCAGCAGCTTAACCCGGGTTGATGAAAAACTGTTTTTT
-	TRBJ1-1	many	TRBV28	CASSSYRDQNTEAFF	TGTGCCAGCAGTTCGTACAGGGATCAGAACACTGAAGCTTTCTTT
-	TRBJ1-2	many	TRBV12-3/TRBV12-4	CASTRGHGYTF	TGTGCCAGCACGCGGGGCCATGGCTACACCTTC
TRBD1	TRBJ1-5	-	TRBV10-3	CAIGQGGMQPQHF	TGTGCCATCGGACAGGGGGGAATGCAGCCCCAGCATTTT
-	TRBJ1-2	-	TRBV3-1	CASSQDGRLTYGYTF	TGTGCCAGCAGCCAAGACGGGCGGCTGACCTATGGCTACACCTTC
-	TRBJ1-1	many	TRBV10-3	CAISENHRVTEAFF	TGTGCCATCAGTGAGAACCACAGGGTAACTGAAGCTTTCTTT
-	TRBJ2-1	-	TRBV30	CALVQAYNEQFF	TGTGCCCTGGTTCAGGCGTACAATGAGCAGTTCTTC
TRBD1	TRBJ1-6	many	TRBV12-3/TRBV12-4	CASSLGQVHSPLHF	TGTGCCAGCAGTTTGGGACAGGTCCACTCACCCCTCCACTTT